Below are 2 T cell receptor beta chains sequenced from a single sample in a study of blood T cell repertoires in COVID-19. Method: immunoSEQ multiplex PCR; TCRdb's copy keeps in-frame clones and lacks some. The repertoire holds some 220,000 clones, with 70% to 90% as singletons. Sequencing was done on a sample of peripheral blood. These receptors all stem from a woman aged 18-35 years who had recovered from COVID-19.

The count of this clone is one. V and J are TRBV7-6 and TRBJ2-2; 8 bases are shared with TRBD1. The CDR3 runs 14 residues. Trimming cost V 6 bases and J 4 bases; bases outside gene matches: 4. CDR1 and CDR2 from the germline V gene are SGHVS and FNYEAQ. DNA of the CDR3: TGTGCCAGCAGTGCAGGGGGCCCCACCGGGGAGCTGTTTTTT. This sequence encodes CASSAGGPTGELFF.

The table lists this clone with a count of one. The V and J genes are TRBV9 and TRBJ2-1; possibly TRBD1 for D (6 bases). The germline CDR1 and CDR2 sequences are SGDLS and YYNGEE. CDR3 size: 14 residues. V was shortened by 0 bases and J by 8 bases, with 12 bases between the two germline ends. CDR3 DNA: TGTGCCAGCAGCGTAGAGTGGGGGCGGGATGAGCAGTTCTTC. Its protein product is CASSVEWGRDEQFF.